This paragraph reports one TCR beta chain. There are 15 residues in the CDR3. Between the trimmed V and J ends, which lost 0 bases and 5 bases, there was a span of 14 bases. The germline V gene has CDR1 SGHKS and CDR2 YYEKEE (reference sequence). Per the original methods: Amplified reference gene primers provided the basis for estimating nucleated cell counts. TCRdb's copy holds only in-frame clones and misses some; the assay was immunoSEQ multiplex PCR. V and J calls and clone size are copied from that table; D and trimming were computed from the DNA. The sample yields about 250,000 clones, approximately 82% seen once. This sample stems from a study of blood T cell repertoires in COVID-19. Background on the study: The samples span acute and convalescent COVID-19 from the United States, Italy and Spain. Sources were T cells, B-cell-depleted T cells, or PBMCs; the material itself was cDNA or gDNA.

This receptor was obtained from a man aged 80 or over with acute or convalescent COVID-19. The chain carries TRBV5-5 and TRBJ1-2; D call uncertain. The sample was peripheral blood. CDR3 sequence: CASSLDRPNNYGYTF. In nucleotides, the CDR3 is TGTGCCAGCAGCTTGGACCGCCCTAATAATTATGGCTACACCTTC.